This is a list of T cell receptor beta chains from one sample in a study of T cells after somatic rescue of genetic block. Here immunoSEQ multiplex PCR was the method, and the copy in TCRdb shows in-frame clones only, minus some. The table has some 14,000 clones, about 70% seen once. Sequencing used peripheral blood mononuclear cells (PBMCs). The receptors originated from a young man. Each CDR3 is given with its conserved first and last residue. The D gene is left open where the match is weak. Clone size, where shown, is once, few, many, or a class for clones that have expanded.

j_call: TRBJ1-1; clone_size: medium-sized; d_call: TRBD1; v_call: TRBV7-9; cdr3_nt: TGTGCCAGCAGCCTCCGGGACAGCAACACTGAAGCTTTCTTT; cdr3_aa: CASSLRDSNTEAFF
j_call: TRBJ2-2; clone_size: .; d_call: TRBD1; v_call: TRBV5-1; cdr3_nt: TGCGCCAGCAGCAGGACAGGCCCTCCCGGGGAGCTGTTTTTT; cdr3_aa: CASSRTGPPGELFF
j_call: TRBJ2-7; clone_size: .; d_call: .; v_call: TRBV7-6; cdr3_nt: TGTGCCAGCAGCTTAGAGGACACTAGGACCTACGAGCAGTACTTC; cdr3_aa: CASSLEDTRTYEQYF
j_call: TRBJ1-2; clone_size: once; d_call: TRBD1; v_call: TRBV5-1; cdr3_nt: TGCGCCAGCAGCCTAGGACAGGTCTATGGCTACACCTTC; cdr3_aa: CASSLGQVYGYTF
j_call: TRBJ2-5; clone_size: .; d_call: .; v_call: TRBV6-5; cdr3_nt: TGTGCCAGCAGTTACTCGATCCAAGAGACCCAGTACTTC; cdr3_aa: CASSYSIQETQYF
j_call: TRBJ2-7; clone_size: .; d_call: .; v_call: TRBV28; cdr3_nt: TGTGCCAGCAGTTTATGGAGAAATGAGCAGTACTTC; cdr3_aa: CASSLWRNEQYF
j_call: TRBJ2-6; clone_size: .; d_call: TRBD1; v_call: TRBV7-8; cdr3_nt: TGTGCCAGCACCGGGACAGGGGGCACTGGGGCCAACGTCCTGACTTTC; cdr3_aa: CASTGTGGTGANVLTF
j_call: TRBJ2-5; clone_size: .; d_call: .; v_call: TRBV6-9; cdr3_nt: TGTGCCACCAGGTCCCGCCAAGAGACCCAGTACTTC; cdr3_aa: CATRSRQETQYF
j_call: TRBJ2-7; clone_size: .; d_call: .; v_call: TRBV10-2; cdr3_nt: TGCGCCAGCAGTGATGCGTCAAAAGGAGTCTACGAGCAGTACTTC; cdr3_aa: CASSDASKGVYEQYF
j_call: TRBJ1-2; clone_size: .; d_call: .; v_call: TRBV19; cdr3_nt: TGTGCCAGTAGTATAGGATCAGGGGCCTATGGCTACACCTTT; cdr3_aa: CASSIGSGAYGYTF
j_call: TRBJ1-4; clone_size: few; d_call: .; v_call: TRBV9; cdr3_nt: TGTGCCAGCAGCGTAGGCGGACTTAATGAAAAACTGTTTTTT; cdr3_aa: CASSVGGLNEKLFF
j_call: TRBJ1-2; clone_size: .; d_call: TRBD1; v_call: TRBV6-5; cdr3_nt: TGTGCCGGTTACAACAGGGGATTTAACTATGGCTACACCTTC; cdr3_aa: CAGYNRGFNYGYTF
j_call: TRBJ1-1; clone_size: .; d_call: .; v_call: TRBV18; cdr3_nt: TGCGCCAGCTCCGAAGGAGGGAACACTGAAGCTTTCTTT; cdr3_aa: CASSEGGNTEAFF
j_call: TRBJ1-5; clone_size: .; d_call: .; v_call: TRBV18; cdr3_nt: TGTGCCAGCTCACCACCTTTGGCCAGGGATCAGCCCCAGCATTTT; cdr3_aa: CASSPPLARDQPQHF
j_call: TRBJ2-2; clone_size: .; d_call: .; v_call: TRBV15; cdr3_nt: TGTGCCACCAGCTCCCGGGGGACCGGGGAGCTGTTTTTT; cdr3_aa: CATSSRGTGELFF
j_call: TRBJ2-7; clone_size: .; d_call: TRBD2; v_call: TRBV5-4; cdr3_nt: TGTGCCAGCAGCTTGGAACGGGGGGTCCAGTACTTC; cdr3_aa: CASSLERGVQYF
j_call: TRBJ2-4; clone_size: .; d_call: .; v_call: TRBV30; cdr3_nt: TGTGCCTGGAGTGTAATCGGTATAGCCAAAAACATTCAGTACTTT; cdr3_aa: CAWSVIGIAKNIQYF
j_call: TRBJ1-4; clone_size: .; d_call: .; v_call: TRBV6-1; cdr3_nt: TGTGCCACCCCTGACAGGTTCACTGAAAAACTGTTTTTT; cdr3_aa: CATPDRFTEKLFF
j_call: TRBJ2-1; clone_size: once; d_call: TRBD2; v_call: TRBV11-2; cdr3_nt: TGTGCCAGCAGCCCGGGACTAGGTATACAGTTCTTC; cdr3_aa: CASSPGLGIQFF
j_call: TRBJ2-7; clone_size: .; d_call: .; v_call: TRBV13; cdr3_nt: TGTGCCAGCAGCCTACAGGCCCCCTACGAGCAGTACTTC; cdr3_aa: CASSLQAPYEQYF
j_call: TRBJ1-1; clone_size: .; d_call: .; v_call: TRBV4-1; cdr3_nt: TGCGCCAGCAGCCAAGTTTCACAGGGAAACACTGAAGCTTTCTTT; cdr3_aa: CASSQVSQGNTEAFF
j_call: TRBJ1-4; clone_size: .; d_call: TRBD1; v_call: TRBV6-5; cdr3_nt: TGTGCCAGCAGTCCCCTAGGGGGCAATGAAAAACTGTTTTTT; cdr3_aa: CASSPLGGNEKLFF
j_call: TRBJ2-7; clone_size: .; d_call: .; v_call: TRBV6-6; cdr3_nt: TGTGCCAGCAGTTCGTTTAGGGACACCTCCTACGAGCAGTACTTC; cdr3_aa: CASSSFRDTSYEQYF
j_call: TRBJ1-2; clone_size: .; d_call: .; v_call: TRBV29-1; cdr3_nt: TGCAGCGTTGGGCGGGGGTTATATGGCTACACCTTC; cdr3_aa: CSVGRGLYGYTF
j_call: TRBJ1-5; clone_size: .; d_call: .; v_call: TRBV18; cdr3_nt: TGTGCCAGCTCACCGGAGAATCAGCCCCAGCATTTT; cdr3_aa: CASSPENQPQHF
j_call: TRBJ2-7; clone_size: few; d_call: .; v_call: TRBV10-2; cdr3_nt: TGCGCCAGCGCGACCCCCTACGAGCAGTACTTC; cdr3_aa: CASATPYEQYF
j_call: TRBJ2-2; clone_size: .; d_call: .; v_call: TRBV5-1; cdr3_nt: TGCGCCAGCAGCTTGGGAAGGCAGGACTCGAACACCGGGGAGCTGTTTTTT; cdr3_aa: CASSLGRQDSNTGELFF
j_call: TRBJ2-5; clone_size: .; d_call: .; v_call: TRBV15; cdr3_nt: TGTGCCACCAGGGCAGGGTGGGGAACAGAGCTCCAGTACTTC; cdr3_aa: CATRAGWGTELQYF
j_call: TRBJ2-7; clone_size: .; d_call: .; v_call: TRBV11-2; cdr3_nt: TGTGCCAGCAGCCACCTACTGTACGAGCAGTACTTC; cdr3_aa: CASSHLLYEQYF
j_call: TRBJ2-1; clone_size: few; d_call: .; v_call: TRBV10-2; cdr3_nt: TGCGCCAGCAGTCTCGAACTAGTCTCCTATCAGGGCTCCTACAATGAGCAGTTCTTC; cdr3_aa: CASSLELVSYQGSYNEQFF
j_call: TRBJ1-2; clone_size: .; d_call: TRBD1; v_call: TRBV27; cdr3_nt: TGTGCCAGCAGTTTGTTTTCCGGGACAGGGAAAAGTTCCCACATTTATGGCTACACCTTC; cdr3_aa: CASSLFSGTGKSSHIYGYTF
j_call: TRBJ2-4; clone_size: .; d_call: TRBD1; v_call: TRBV10-3; cdr3_nt: TGTGCCATCAGGGGGACAGCAGGGAACATTCAGTACTTC; cdr3_aa: CAIRGTAGNIQYF
j_call: TRBJ2-3; clone_size: .; d_call: .; v_call: TRBV7-3; cdr3_nt: TGTGCCAGCAGCTTTTCTGGGGGGGATACGCAGTATTTT; cdr3_aa: CASSFSGGDTQYF
j_call: TRBJ1-3; clone_size: .; d_call: TRBD1; v_call: TRBV5-1; cdr3_nt: TGCGCCAGCAGCTTGGGACAGGGGCTCAACGGAAACACCATATATTTT; cdr3_aa: CASSLGQGLNGNTIYF
j_call: TRBJ1-2; clone_size: few; d_call: .; v_call: TRBV30; cdr3_nt: TGTGCCTGGAGTGAAAACAGCCATGGCTACACCTTC; cdr3_aa: CAWSENSHGYTF
j_call: TRBJ2-7; clone_size: .; d_call: .; v_call: TRBV20-1; cdr3_nt: TGCAGTGCTAGACAGAGCTACGAGCAGTACTTC; cdr3_aa: CSARQSYEQYF
j_call: TRBJ1-3; clone_size: .; d_call: .; v_call: TRBV27; cdr3_nt: TGTGCCAGCAGTCAAGTCTCTGGAAACACCATATATTTT; cdr3_aa: CASSQVSGNTIYF
j_call: TRBJ1-3; clone_size: .; d_call: .; v_call: TRBV30; cdr3_nt: TGTGCCTGCCAACCGGGGCAGGGTTTTGGAAACACCATATATTTT; cdr3_aa: CACQPGQGFGNTIYF
j_call: TRBJ2-4; clone_size: .; d_call: .; v_call: TRBV11-3; cdr3_nt: TGTGCCAGCAGCCCGCGGACTACCCCGGGGCCGTTCGTAGCCAAAAACATTCAGTACTTC; cdr3_aa: CASSPRTTPGPFVAKNIQYF
j_call: TRBJ2-3; clone_size: .; d_call: .; v_call: TRBV27; cdr3_nt: TGTGCCAGCAGTCCGCACAGCACAGATACGCAGTATTTT; cdr3_aa: CASSPHSTDTQYF
j_call: TRBJ2-7; clone_size: .; d_call: .; v_call: TRBV6-5; cdr3_nt: TGTGCCAGCAGTTATATTGCAGGGGGGGGGTACGAGCAGTACTTC; cdr3_aa: CASSYIAGGGYEQYF
j_call: TRBJ2-5; clone_size: medium-sized; d_call: .; v_call: TRBV4-1; cdr3_nt: TGCGCCAGCAGCCAAGATCAGAACAGGGTTGAGACCCAGTACTTC; cdr3_aa: CASSQDQNRVETQYF
j_call: TRBJ2-5; clone_size: .; d_call: .; v_call: TRBV30; cdr3_nt: TGTGCCTGGAGTGTAATCCAGGGGCCGGGGGAGACCCAGTACTTC; cdr3_aa: CAWSVIQGPGETQYF
j_call: TRBJ1-5; clone_size: once; d_call: .; v_call: TRBV27; cdr3_nt: TGTGCCAGCAGTTCAAGACAGGCCCAGCAGCCCCAGCATTTT; cdr3_aa: CASSSRQAQQPQHF
j_call: TRBJ2-1; clone_size: few; d_call: TRBD2; v_call: TRBV5-1; cdr3_nt: TGCGCCAGCAGCTTGGTAGCGGGGGGGCCTGGTGAGCAGTTCTTC; cdr3_aa: CASSLVAGGPGEQFF
j_call: TRBJ1-5; clone_size: .; d_call: .; v_call: TRBV5-8; cdr3_nt: TGTGCCAGCAGCTTGGGGCAGAATCAGCCCCAGCATTTT; cdr3_aa: CASSLGQNQPQHF
j_call: TRBJ2-5; clone_size: .; d_call: .; v_call: TRBV6-1; cdr3_nt: TGTGCCAGCAGTGAATTAGTAGGGCAATCGAGGGAGACCCAGTACTTC; cdr3_aa: CASSELVGQSRETQYF
j_call: TRBJ1-5; clone_size: once; d_call: .; v_call: TRBV6-6; cdr3_nt: TGTGCCAGCAGTTACTCGAACAGGGCGAATCAGCCCCAGCATTTT; cdr3_aa: CASSYSNRANQPQHF
j_call: TRBJ2-7; clone_size: .; d_call: TRBD1; v_call: TRBV5-1; cdr3_nt: TGCGCCAGCAGCGGGGGACAGGGGGCTTACGAGCAGTACTTC; cdr3_aa: CASSGGQGAYEQYF
j_call: TRBJ2-7; clone_size: few; d_call: TRBD1; v_call: TRBV6-5; cdr3_nt: TGTGCCAGCAGGGGGACAGTAACCTACGAGCAGTACTTC; cdr3_aa: CASRGTVTYEQYF